The 13 T cell receptor beta chains below were found in one sample sequenced in a study of cytomegalovirus exposure and HLA in healthy donors. The PCR used 60 Vbeta and 13 Jbeta primers. The assay was immunoSEQ multiplex PCR, and TCRdb's table has in-frame clones only and misses some. The sample contains some 180,000 clones, around 76% of which appear only once. Sample: PBMCs. The receptors were sampled from a man aged 35-49 years in good health and CMV-seronegative.

V gene TRBV27 combines with J gene TRBJ1-6; possible D gene TRBD1, 6 bases. Per the germline V gene, CDR1 is MNHEY and CDR2 is SMNVEV (reference sequence). V gave up 7 bases and J gave up 2 bases, with 12 bases separating them. The CDR3 is 15 amino acids. The CDR3 reads CASTGGGAYNSPLHF. CDR3 DNA: TGTGCCAGCACGGGAGGGGGAGCCTATAATTCACCCCTCCACTTT.

This chain joins TRBV27 and TRBJ2-3; no definite D call. V was trimmed by 5 bases and J by 2 bases, leaving 11 bases between them. This CDR3 spans 14 amino acids. Per the germline V gene, CDR1 is MNHEY and CDR2 is SMNVEV (reference sequence). The CDR3 protein is CASSLTSFTDTQYF. CDR3 in DNA: TGTGCCAGCAGTCTGACAAGTTTCACAGATACGCAGTATTTT.

V gene TRBV27 combines with J gene TRBJ2-3; 9 nucleotides agree with TRBD1. Germline V CDR1 and CDR2: MNHEY, SMNVEV (reference sequence). V lost 7 bases and J lost 0; bases outside the gene matches: 8. The CDR3 runs 16 residues. As DNA, the CDR3 is TGTGCCAGCATCACCGGGACAGGGCGAAGCACAGATACGCAGTATTTT. Its protein product is CASITGTGRSTDTQYF.

The chain recombines TRBV14 with TRBJ2-5, with 7 bases matching TRBD1. V was pared by 5 bases and J by 1 base, with 7 bases of the junction left unmatched. The CDR3 is 15 residues long. The germline V gene has CDR1 SGHDN and CDR2 FVKESK. The CDR3 region has the DNA TGTGCCAGCAGCGCATACAGGGGAAGCCAAGAGACCCAGTACTTC. Residues: CASSAYRGSQETQYF.

This chain joins TRBV2 and TRBJ2-7; 9 bases are a match to TRBD2. Germline V gene data show CDR1 as SNHLY and CDR2 as FYNNEI. This CDR3 contains 14 residues. V shed 6 bases, J shed 4 bases, and the junction held 7 bases outside the gene matches. In DNA, the CDR3 is TGTGCCAGCAGGTCCGGGACTAGCAGTTACGAGCAGTACTTC. Its protein is CASRSGTSSYEQYF.

J is TRBJ2-7 and V is TRBV9; 7 bases agree with TRBD1. The CDR3 spans 13 residues. In germline, CDR1 is SGDLS, CDR2 YYNGEE. The V and J ends lost 3 bases and 6 bases, in that order; junction bases with no gene match: 6. CDR3: CASSATGQGEQYF. DNA of the CDR3: TGTGCCAGCAGCGCGACAGGGCAGGGCGAGCAGTACTTC.

The gene calls are TRBV21-1 and TRBJ2-1; the DNA was not used to check the table's D call, TRBD2. TRBV21-1 is annotated as a pseudogene. CDR3 length equals 16 residues. Written as DNA, the CDR3 is TGTGCCAGCAGAAAAGGGTTGCGGACTACCTACAATGAGCAGTTCTTC. It yields the protein CASRKGLRTTYNEQFF.

The DNA of the CDR3 is TGTGCCAGCAGCCCGGACGACAGGGAAGCACAGCCCCAGCATTTT. This sequence encodes CASSPDDREAQPQHF. The chain has TRBV7-2 and TRBJ1-5; 7 bases align to TRBD1. J was trimmed by 7 bases and V by 5 bases; bases with no gene match: 11. Germline V CDR1 and CDR2: SGHTA, FQGNSA. The CDR3 sequence is 15 residues long.

V usage is TRBV6-6 and J usage is TRBJ2-1, with D perhaps matching TRBD1 (7 bases). Germline V gives CDR1 MNHNY, CDR2 SVGAGI (reference sequence). This CDR3 contains 15 residues. The germline V and J ends were trimmed by 4 bases and 4 bases, with 14 bases remaining between them. CDR3 loop: CASSWGQGGYNEQFF. The CDR3 DNA reads TGTGCCAGCAGTTGGGGGCAGGGGGGATACAATGAGCAGTTCTTC.

This clone has a handful of counts. V and J are TRBV7-3 and TRBJ2-1; no reliable D call. Per germline, CDR1 SGHTA and CDR2 FQGTGA. Trimming removed 3 bases at V and 9 bases at J, with 12 bases between. This CDR3 has 13 residues. CDR3: CASSFFASGEQFF. DNA of the CDR3: TGTGCCAGCAGCTTTTTCGCGTCCGGTGAGCAGTTCTTC.

The chain is built from TRBV30 and TRBJ2-3; TRBD2 matches at 13 bases. The length of the CDR3 is 17 residues. The V gene end was trimmed by 1 base and the J gene end by 2 bases; junction bases not matched to a gene: 6. Germline loops: CDR1 GTSNPN, CDR2 SVGIG (reference sequence). This chain's CDR3 is CAWSAGGLAGVTDTQYF. Here the CDR3 DNA reads TGTGCCTGGAGTGCAGGAGGACTAGCGGGGGTCACAGATACGCAGTATTTT.

J is TRBJ2-2 and V is TRBV11-3; 7 bases align to TRBD1. V dropped 6 bases and J dropped 0; count of bases not matched to a gene: 7. Germline CDR1 and CDR2: SGHNT and YENEEA. The CDR3 spans 16 residues. The CDR3 reads CASRSPGTANTGELFF. The CDR3 bases are TGTGCCAGCAGGTCACCCGGGACAGCGAACACCGGGGAGCTGTTTTTT.

The rearrangement links TRBV7-2 to TRBJ2-6; D is unclear. Germline values: CDR1 SGHTA, CDR2 FQGNSA. V lost 3 bases to trimming and J lost 0 bases, with 12 bases between them. CDR3 size: 17 residues. The CDR3 DNA sequence: TGTGCCAGCAGCTTCGCTCTGGTAGACTCTGGGGCCAACGTCCTGACTTTC. Translated: CASSFALVDSGANVLTF. The full variable domain, rest sourced from reference TRBV7-2 and TRBJ2-6, is GAGVSQSPSNKVTEKGKDVELRCDPISGHTALYWYRQSLGQGLEFLIYFQGNSAPDKSGLPSDRFSAERTGGSVSTLTIQRTQQEDSAVYLCASSFALVDSGANVLTFGAGSRLTVL.